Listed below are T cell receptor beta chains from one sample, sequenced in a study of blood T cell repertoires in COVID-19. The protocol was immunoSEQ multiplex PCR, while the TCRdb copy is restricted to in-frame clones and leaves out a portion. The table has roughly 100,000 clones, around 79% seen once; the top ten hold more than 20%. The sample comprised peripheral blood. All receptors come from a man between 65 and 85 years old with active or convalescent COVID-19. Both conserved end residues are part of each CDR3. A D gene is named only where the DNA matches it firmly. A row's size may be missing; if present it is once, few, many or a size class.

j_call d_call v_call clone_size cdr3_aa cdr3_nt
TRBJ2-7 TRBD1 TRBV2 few CASSASQNRGLDEQYF TGTGCCAGCAGTGCGAGCCAGAACAGGGGTTTGGACGAGCAGTACTTC
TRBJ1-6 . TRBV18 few CASSPDSLSPLHF TGTGCCAGCTCACCAGACAGCCTTTCACCCCTCCACTTT
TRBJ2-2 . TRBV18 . CASQPGLNTGELFF TGTGCCAGCCAACCGGGACTGAACACCGGGGAGCTGTTTTTT
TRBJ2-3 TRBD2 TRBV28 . CASSPQRLAGTDTQYF TGTGCCAGCAGTCCCCAACGACTAGCGGGCACAGATACGCAGTATTTT
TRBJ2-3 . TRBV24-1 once CATSAGQGGTDTQYF TGTGCCACCAGTGCTGGGCAGGGCGGCACAGATACGCAGTATTTT
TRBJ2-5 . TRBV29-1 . CSVEWTRAQETQYF TGCAGCGTTGAGTGGACCAGGGCACAAGAGACCCAGTACTTC
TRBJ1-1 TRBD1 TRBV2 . CASSDRTGGAEAFF TGTGCCAGCAGTGATCGGACAGGGGGTGCTGAAGCTTTCTTT
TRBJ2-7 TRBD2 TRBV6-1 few CASSERASGKVEQYF TGTGCCAGCAGTGAAAGGGCTAGCGGGAAGGTCGAGCAGTACTTC
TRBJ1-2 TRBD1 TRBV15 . CATSRGTRDRGTYGYTF TGTGCCACCAGCAGAGGGACTCGGGACAGGGGAACCTATGGCTACACCTTC
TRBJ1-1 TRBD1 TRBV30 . CACWTGEGTEAFF TGTGCCTGTTGGACAGGGGAGGGCACTGAAGCTTTCTTT